These 2 T cell receptor beta chains originate from one sample sequenced in a study of T cell repertoires in cytomegalovirus infection. One entry per CDR3 protein, called by TCRdb with MiXCR from the reads. Counted here are some 200,000 distinct CDR3 sequences, 9.5% occurring once; the ten biggest clones make up about 4.2%. Specimen: PBMCs. The source of these receptors is a human donor in good health (CMV status not recorded). Some clones in this sample may be carry-over from other donors' samples.

This clonotype has only a few counts. The chain combines TRBV4-3 with TRBJ2-3, with D possibly matching TRBD2 (6 bases). The germline CDR1 and CDR2 sequences are LGHNA and YSLEER. V lost 1 base, J lost 6 bases, and 17 bases lay in between. CDR3 length: 16 residues. CDR3 in DNA: TGCGCCAGCAGCCAAGCGGGTCAGGAGGGCCACGATACGCAGTATTTT. Protein product: CASSQAGQEGHDTQYF.

The rearrangement uses TRBV29-1 and TRBJ1-2; D is unclear. The CDR3 loop spans 13 amino acids. Germline CDR1 and CDR2: SQVTM and ANQGSEA. V was clipped by 3 bases and J by 2 bases, with 10 bases between them. CDR3 amino acids: CSVDVGENYGYTF. CDR3 DNA: TGCAGCGTTGACGTCGGCGAGAACTATGGCTACACCTTC.